Listed below are T cell receptor beta chains from one sample, sequenced in a study of blood T cell repertoires in COVID-19. This table comes from immunoSEQ multiplex PCR, and its TCRdb copy is limited to in-frame clones, with some not included. Here the sample spans about 120,000 clones, around 87% being singletons. Sequences were obtained from peripheral blood. All receptors come from a woman between 65 and 79 years old with acute or convalescent COVID-19. The CDR3 runs from the conserved cysteine through the conserved F or W. Each record gives: clone size, V gene, D gene, J gene, CDR3 protein, CDR3 DNA. The D gene is left open where the match is weak. Clone size is shown for a subset of rows, as once, few, many or a class of expanded clone.

>.|TRBV11-3|TRBD2|TRBJ2-7
CASSYGRGEQYF
TGTGCCAGCAGCTACGGGAGGGGGGAGCAGTACTTC
>.|TRBV7-3|.|TRBJ1-6
CASSSTSNNSPLHF
TGTGCCAGCAGCTCCACGAGTAATAATTCACCCCTCCACTTT
>.|TRBV7-2|.|TRBJ2-5
CASSLDPARETQYF
TGTGCCAGCAGCTTAGACCCCGCGCGAGAGACCCAGTACTTC
>.|TRBV3-1/TRBV3-2|.|TRBJ2-1
CASSLFGGADSYNEQFF
TGTGCCAGCAGCCTTTTCGGCGGGGCAGACTCCTACAATGAGCAGTTCTTC
>once|TRBV7-2|.|TRBJ1-3
CASSYRVLSGNTIYF
TGTGCCAGCAGCTACAGGGTCCTCTCTGGAAACACCATATATTTT
>.|TRBV28|.|TRBJ1-2
CASSSQGYDRLNYGYTF
TGTGCCAGCAGTTCCCAGGGGTATGACAGGCTTAACTATGGCTACACCTTC
>.|TRBV28|.|TRBJ1-4
CASSPPQGAGAHKLFF
TGTGCCAGCAGTCCCCCCCAAGGGGCAGGGGCTCACAAACTGTTTTTT
>.|TRBV5-1|TRBD1|TRBJ1-1
CASSPFGQGASPEAFF
TGCGCCAGCAGCCCGTTTGGACAGGGGGCCTCTCCTGAAGCTTTCTTT
>.|TRBV5-4|.|TRBJ1-6
CASSPGLDSPLHF
TGTGCCAGCAGCCCCGGACTGGATTCACCCCTCCACTTT
>.|TRBV15|.|TRBJ1-5
CATSTSARRESQPQHF
TGTGCCACCAGCACGAGCGCGAGAAGGGAGAGTCAGCCCCAGCATTTT
>.|TRBV29-1|TRBD1|TRBJ1-1
CSAGGQMNTEAFF
TGCAGCGCCGGGGGACAGATGAACACTGAAGCTTTCTTT
>.|TRBV11-1|.|TRBJ1-5
CASSAKQDSNQPQHF
TGTGCCAGCAGCGCGAAACAGGATAGCAATCAGCCCCAGCATTTT
>.|TRBV2|.|TRBJ1-6
CASSAQSDNSPLHF
TGTGCCAGCAGTGCGCAATCGGATAATTCACCCCTCCACTTT
>.|TRBV19|TRBD1|TRBJ1-1
CASSTQGSTEAFF
TGTGCCAGTAGCACACAGGGGTCCACTGAAGCTTTCTTT
>.|TRBV3-1/TRBV3-2|TRBD1|TRBJ1-2
CASSQADRERTYGYTF
TGTGCCAGCAGCCAGGCGGACAGGGAGAGGACGTACGGCTACACCTTC
>.|TRBV5-1|TRBD1|TRBJ1-5
CASSPGQGDQPQHF
TGCGCCAGCAGCCCTGGACAGGGAGATCAGCCCCAGCATTTT
>once|TRBV5-1|.|TRBJ1-2
CASGPREAYGYTF
TGCGCCAGCGGACCAAGGGAGGCCTATGGCTACACCTTC
>.|TRBV7-2|.|TRBJ1-2
CASSLGDTFYGYTF
TGTGCCAGCAGCTTAGGAGACACATTCTATGGCTACACCTTC
>.|TRBV11-2|.|TRBJ1-4
CASSATAATNEKLFF
TGTGCCAGCAGCGCTACAGCCGCAACTAATGAAAAACTGTTTTTT
>.|TRBV5-1|.|TRBJ2-1
CASGFGGEQFF
TGCGCCAGCGGTTTTGGCGGGGAGCAGTTCTTC
>.|TRBV5-1|.|TRBJ2-5
CASFQTQGETQYF
TGCGCCAGCTTCCAAACACAGGGAGAGACCCAGTACTTC
>.|TRBV19|.|TRBJ2-3
CASSEPPKTDTQYF
TGTGCCAGTAGTGAGCCTCCCAAGACAGATACGCAGTATTTT
>.|TRBV28|TRBD1|TRBJ2-5
CASSQGQGKETQYF
TGTGCCAGCAGTCAGGGACAGGGGAAAGAGACCCAGTACTTC